This entry lists 29 T cell receptor beta chains sequenced from one sample in a study of CD8+CD57+ T cells in acquired aplastic anemia. The authors sequenced patients whose flow cytometry had shown CD8+CD57+ cell expansion. Genomic DNA constituted the template upon which TCR beta VDJ and CDR3 profiling was performed. In TCRdb, the reads were re-called with MiXCR into one record per CDR3 protein. This sample has about 120,000 distinct CDR3 sequences, with almost 40% found just once. Source material: sorted CD4+, CD8+, or CD8+CD57+ T cells (not recorded which) from PBMCs. The receptors come from a human donor with aplastic anemia.

Concerning this clonotype: An end of the junction differs from the germline gene, which may be a read error. The V gene is TRBV29-1, the J gene TRBJ1-4; D not certain. The V gene's germline CDR1 is SQVTM and CDR2 ANQGSEA. The CDR3 length is 14 residues. CDR3 sequence: CSVEDPATDEKLFF. In DNA, the CDR3 is TGCAGCGTCGAAGACCCGGCAACTGATGAAAAGCTGTTTTTT.

DNA of the CDR3: TGTGCCAGCAGCTTGGAGCCAGGTACGCAGTATTTT. Its translation is CASSLEPGTQYF. V and J are TRBV7-9 and TRBJ2-3, with D unresolved. This CDR3 has 12 amino acids. V shed 3 bases and J shed 8 bases, with 9 bases lying between them. The germline gives CDR1 SEHNR, CDR2 FQNEAQ (reference sequence).

This clonotype occurred many times. V usage is TRBV10-3 and J usage is TRBJ2-1; 8 positions agree with TRBD2. The J segment lost 0 bases and the V segment lost 10 bases, leaving 5 bases of the junction unmatched. The CDR3 is made up of 14 amino acids. Germline CDR1 ENHRY, CDR2 SYGVKD. The CDR3 loop is CATGGADSYNEQFF. The CDR3 coding sequence is TGTGCCACCGGGGGGGCCGACTCCTACAATGAGCAGTTCTTC.

The chain recombines TRBV11-1 with TRBJ2-3; TRBD2 matches at 9 bases. The germline gives CDR1 SGHAT, CDR2 FQDESV (reference sequence). There are 15 residues in the CDR3. J was trimmed by 6 bases and V by 1 base; bases with no gene match: 5. The CDR3 loop is CASSLVVLAGDTQYF. The CDR3 coding sequence is TGTGCCAGCAGCTTAGTGGTGCTAGCGGGGGATACGCAGTATTTT.

This clonotype appeared many times. The chain combines TRBV5-4 with TRBJ1-1; no clear D. The germline V gene encodes CDR1 SGHNT and CDR2 YYREEE (reference sequence). V lost 6 bases, J lost 1 base, and 10 bases lay in between. This CDR3 is 13 amino acids long. CDR3 coding DNA: TGTGCCAGCATTGTACCCGGGAACACTGAAGCTTTCTTT. Translating gives CASIVPGNTEAFF.

Notes on this clonotype: This may be a read error: a much more frequent sequence differs by one nucleotide. The chain recombines TRBV10-3 with TRBJ2-7, with TRBD1 as a possible D gene (5 bases). V lost 3 bases and J lost 3, with 9 bases in between. This CDR3 is 13 amino acids long. Germline loops: CDR1 ENHRY, CDR2 SYGVKD. The DNA for the CDR3 is TGTGCCATCAGTGAAGGGGCAGACTACGAGCAGTACGTC. Protein product: CAISEGADYEQYV.

In this sample, this clonotype turned up many times. J is TRBJ1-4 and V is TRBV7-8; D not certain. V was shortened by 7 bases and J by 3 bases, with 21 bases between the two germline ends. This CDR3 is 17 amino acids long. The germline CDR1 and CDR2 sequences are SGHVS and FQNEAQ. CDR3: CASTTRKTRSPNEKLFF. CDR3 sequence (DNA): TGTGCCAGCACCACCCGGAAAACCCGCAGCCCTAATGAAAAACTGTTTTTT.

This clonotype has just one count. The chain is built from TRBV2 and TRBJ2-3; D uncertain. Germline V gene sequence: CDR1 SNHLY, CDR2 FYNNEI. Trimming removed 6 bases from V and 4 bases from J, with 5 bases in between. The CDR3 runs to 11 residues. The CDR3 DNA is TGTGCCAGCAGCGCCCCAGATACGCAGTATTTT. Translated, it gives CASSAPDTQYF.

A note on this clonotype: At one of its ends the junction is not consistent with the germline gene, which may arise from a read error. The chain links TRBV2 to TRBJ1-2, with 7 bases identical to TRBD1. Germline CDR1 is SNHLY and CDR2 is FYNNEI. The length of the CDR3 is 16 residues. The CDR3 DNA sequence: TGTGCCAGCAGTTACACCTCGAGGGGGCCCGACTATGGCCACACCTTC. It specifies CASSYTSRGPDYGHTF.

The chain links TRBV18 to TRBJ1-5; unclear D gene. V lost 0 bases and J 7 bases, leaving 13 bases between the germline ends. Germline V gene data show CDR1 as KGHSH and CDR2 as LQKENI. This CDR3 is built from 15 residues. CDR3 nucleotides: TGTGCCAGCTCACCACCGGGGAGAGAAGGGCAGCCCCAGCATTTT. It encodes CASSPPGREGQPQHF.

V is TRBV10-2 and J is TRBJ2-7; D call uncertain. Per the germline V gene, CDR1 is WSHSY and CDR2 is SAAADI. The CDR3 is made up of 13 amino acids. The CDR3 DNA reads TGCGCCAGCGGTGAAGCAGGTACCTACGAGCAGTACGTC. This encodes CASGEAGTYEQYV.

This chain connects TRBV4-2 to TRBJ2-7, with TRBD1 matching over 11 bases. The CDR3 spans 16 residues. The V segment lost 1 base and the J segment 6 bases; nucleotides outside the gene matches: 8. In germline, CDR1 is LGHNA, CDR2 YNFKEQ. DNA for the CDR3: TGTGCCAGCAGCCAAGTAGGGGGACAGGGGGTGGGCGAGCAGTACGTC. Amino acids: CASSQVGGQGVGEQYV.

The chain recombines TRBV7-9 with TRBJ1-1; D is unresolved. Trimming removed 4 bases at V and 1 base at J, with 19 bases between. This CDR3 region has 17 residues. Germline V CDR1 and CDR2: SEHNR, FQNEAQ (reference sequence). The CDR3, as DNA: TGTGCCAGCAGCTCCCTTTTCGGGGTCGCGGAGAACACTGAAGCTTTCTTT. Encoded protein: CASSSLFGVAENTEAFF.

This clonotype was counted many times. The J gene is TRBJ1-2, the V gene TRBV19; TRBD1 is a possible D gene (5 bases). Trimming took off 7 bases at V and 6 bases at J, with 15 bases between the two ends. CDR1 is LNHDA, CDR2 SQIVND, per germline (reference sequence). This CDR3 is 13 amino acids long. CDR3 in DNA: TGTGCCAGTACCATCGACGGGGCCGATGGCTACACCTTC. Translation gives CASTIDGADGYTF.

This chain links TRBV10-3 with TRBJ2-7; D ambiguous. Per the germline V gene, CDR1 is ENHRY and CDR2 is SYGVKD. The CDR3 covers 13 residues. The V and J ends lost 7 bases and 0 bases respectively, with 10 bases between them. CDR3 sequence: CAIKRTDSYEQYF. CDR3 DNA sequence: TGTGCCATCAAACGGACGGACTCCTACGAGCAGTACTTC.

At least ten counts were recorded for this clonotype. The J gene is TRBJ2-7, the V gene TRBV12-3 or TRBV12-4; no clear D gene. V was clipped by 1 base and J by 3 bases, with 7 bases between them. This CDR3 comprises 13 residues. CDR3 nucleotide sequence: TGTGCCAGCAGTTTAGGGGTAATCTACGAGCAGTACTTC. Its protein product is CASSLGVIYEQYF.

This clonotype was observed at least ten times. The genes are TRBV10-2 and TRBJ2-7; TRBD1 aligns across 10 bases. J lost 0 bases, V lost 7 bases, and 6 bases had no gene match. CDR3 size: 15 residues. The germline V gene encodes CDR1 WSHSY and CDR2 SAAADI. The CDR3 here is CASNAGTGVSYEQYF. CDR3 nucleotides: TGCGCCAGCAACGCCGGGACAGGGGTCTCCTACGAGCAGTACTTC.

In this sample, this clonotype turned up many times. The rearrangement links TRBV9 to TRBJ2-7, with 7 bases matching TRBD1. The CDR3 is 15 residues long. The germline V gene has CDR1 SGDLS and CDR2 YYNGEE. The trim removed 4 bases at V and 0 bases at J, leaving 7 bases unmatched. CDR3 sequence: CASSSTGTDSYEQYF. The DNA for the CDR3 is TGTGCCAGCAGCTCTACCGGGACAGACTCCTACGAGCAGTACTTC.

This clonotype was seen at least ten times. This chain uses TRBV5-4 with TRBJ2-7, with a tentative D call TRBD1 (6 bases). This CDR3 comprises 17 residues. V lost 3 bases and J 2 bases, leaving 21 bases between the germline ends. Germline loops: CDR1 SGHNT, CDR2 YYREEE (reference sequence). CDR3 nucleotides: TGTGCCAGCAGCTGGGACGGACAGTCCCCAGGTCCCTACGAGCAGTACGTC. Its translation: CASSWDGQSPGPYEQYV.

About this clonotype: Sequence at one end of the junction differs from germline and may be a read error. The chain is built from TRBV7-8 and TRBJ2-7, with TRBD2 matching over 7 bases. Looked up from germline, CDR1 is SGHVS and CDR2 is FQNEAQ. This CDR3 is built from 14 residues. The CDR3, as DNA: TGTGCCAGCAGCATTAGCGGGCCCTCCTACGAGCGGTGCTTC. Amino acid sequence: CASSISGPSYERCF. The complete variable domain, with remaining parts taken from reference TRBV7-8 and TRBJ2-7, reads GAGVSQSPRYKVAKRGQDVALRCDPISGHVSLFWYQQALGQGPEFLTYFQNEAQLDKSGLPSDRFFAERPEGSVSTLKIQRTQQEDSAVYLCASSISGPSYERCFGPGTRLTVT.

The V call is TRBV7-4, the J call TRBJ1-2; the D is unclear. This CDR3 region has 16 residues. From germline, CDR1 is SGHVT and CDR2 SQSDAQ. V was shortened by 1 base and J by 4 bases, with 16 bases between the two germline ends. CDR3 coding DNA: TGTGCCAGCAGCTTAGTCGGAGTGGGCCTTCCCTATGGCTACACCTTC. It translates to CASSLVGVGLPYGYTF.

This clonotype was counted many times. This rearrangement joins TRBV29-1 to TRBJ2-1; TRBD2 matches at 8 bases. The CDR3 totals 13 residues. Germline lookup yields CDR1 SQVTM and CDR2 ANQGSEA. The junction had 11 bases not matched to a gene; V was cut back by 7 bases and J by 9 bases. The chain's CDR3 is CSADILRGGEQFF. The DNA of the CDR3 is TGCAGCGCAGACATTCTACGGGGGGGTGAGCAGTTCTTC.

This clonotype was counted a single time. A much larger clone lies one base from this, so it may be a read error. The chain recombines TRBV5-5 with TRBJ1-5; no firm D call. The CDR3 spans 16 residues. With 1 base removed from V and 3 bases from J, the gap between germline ends came to 14 bases. Germline CDR1 is SGHKS and CDR2 is YYEKEE (reference sequence). CDR3: CASSLFPGYINQPQHF. The CDR3 DNA follows: TGTGCCAGCAGCTTGTTTCCAGGCTATATCAATCAGCCCCAGCATTTT.

This clonotype was counted at least ten times. The chain employs TRBV6-1 and TRBJ1-2; 7 bases agree with TRBD1. Germline trimming cut 6 bases from V and 3 bases from J; bases unmatched to any gene: 4. CDR1 and CDR2 from the germline V gene are MNHNS and SASEGT. The CDR3 is made up of 13 amino acids. CDR3 sequence: CASRDTGDYGYTF. For the CDR3, the DNA is TGTGCCAGCAGGGACACAGGGGACTATGGCTACACCTTC.

This clonotype came up many times. V is TRBV10-3 and J is TRBJ1-4; tentatively, D is TRBD1 (5 bases). Trimming removed 5 bases from V and 7 bases from J, with 26 bases in between. Per the germline V gene, CDR1 is ENHRY and CDR2 is SYGVKD. The CDR3 has 18 amino acids. The CDR3 reads CAISRTRGAGLTPEKLFF. The CDR3 nucleotides read TGTGCCATCAGTAGAACCCGCGGGGCGGGGCTTACTCCTGAAAAACTGTTTTTT.

The V gene is TRBV7-9, the J gene TRBJ1-5; D not resolved. Germline CDR1 SEHNR, CDR2 FQNEAQ (reference sequence). CDR3 size: 13 residues. The CDR3 protein is CATKVYSNQPQHF. CDR3 sequence (DNA): TGTGCTACCAAGGTTTATAGCAATCAGCCCCAGCATTTT.

The chain couples TRBV5-6 to TRBJ1-6, with D possibly matching TRBD1 (5 bases). This CDR3 region has 13 residues. V lost 7 bases to trimming and J lost 8 bases, with 13 bases between them. Germline CDR1 and CDR2: SGHDT and YYEEEE. Written as DNA, the CDR3 is TGTGCCAGCGGGGGTCGTTGGGATTCACCCCTCCACTTT. It translates to CASGGRWDSPLHF.

Comments on this clonotype: Just one base apart from a much larger clone, this may be a read error. The chain joins TRBV11-2 to TRBJ2-7, with D tentatively TRBD1 (5 bases). This CDR3 has 14 amino acids. Germline CDR1 is SGHAT and CDR2 is FQNNGV. CDR3 residues: CASSLDRQSYEKYV. CDR3 coding DNA: TGTGCCAGCAGCTTAGATAGACAGTCCTACGAGAAGTACGTC.

The sample holds many counts of this clonotype. The CDR3 reads CASSLDRGNSPLHF. The CDR3 DNA is TGTGCCAGCAGCCTGGACAGGGGAAATTCACCCCTCCACTTT. The chain recombines TRBV11-2 with TRBJ1-6; TRBD1 agrees at 9 bases. With V trimmed by 5 bases and J by 7 bases, 3 bases remained unmatched. Germline CDR1 is SGHAT and CDR2 is FQNNGV. CDR3 size: 14 residues.